The 28 T cell receptor beta chains below come from one sample, sequenced in a study of T cell repertoires in ileal Crohn's disease. Method: immunoSEQ multiplex PCR; TCRdb's copy keeps in-frame clones and lacks some. Of 5,600 or so clones in the sample, approximately 85% are singletons; the top ten hold approximately 9.9%. The sequenced sample was ileal tissue. These TCRs come from an adult with Crohn's disease.

The V call is TRBV28, the J call TRBJ2-7, with a tentative D call TRBD2 (5 bases). Per germline, CDR1 MDHEN and CDR2 SYDVKM. The V and J ends lost 4 bases and 7 bases respectively, with 20 bases between them. CDR3 length: 15 amino acids. The CDR3 spells CASSSREAGSGEQYF. DNA of the CDR3: TGTGCCAGCAGTTCCCGGGAAGCAGGTTCGGGAGAGCAGTACTTC.

V and J are TRBV5-4 and TRBJ2-2; TRBD2 agrees at 12 bases. Germline CDR1 is SGHNT and CDR2 is YYREEE (reference sequence). This CDR3 comprises 16 residues. The V segment lost 4 bases and the J segment 3 bases; nucleotides outside the gene matches: 4. CDR3 protein: CASSLLAGGYTGELFF. CDR3 DNA: TGTGCCAGCAGCCTACTAGCGGGGGGCTACACCGGGGAGCTGTTTTTT.

The J gene is TRBJ1-4, the V gene TRBV4-1; TRBD1 agrees at 9 bases. The length of the CDR3 is 16 residues. Germline CDR1 reads MGHRA; CDR2 reads YSYEKL. J gave up 6 bases and V 4 bases, and 9 bases lay outside the gene matches. The CDR3 here is CASSPREGTGYEKLFF. The CDR3 DNA reads as TGCGCCAGCAGCCCCCGTGAAGGGACAGGGTATGAAAAACTGTTTTTT.

The chain employs TRBV18 and TRBJ1-5; TRBD1 agrees at 10 bases. The CDR3 runs to 16 residues. With V trimmed by 3 bases and J by 1 base, 3 bases remained unmatched. Germline V gene lookup returns CDR1 KGHSH and CDR2 LQKENI. Written as DNA, the CDR3 is TGTGCCAGCTCACCCGAGACAGGGGGCAGCAATCAGCCCCAGCATTTT. Translated: CASSPETGGSNQPQHF.

V is TRBV18 and J is TRBJ1-4, with D maybe TRBD1 (5 bases). V was clipped by 1 base and J by 0 bases, with 6 bases between them. The CDR3 is 15 residues long. CDR1 and CDR2 from the germline V gene are KGHSH and LQKENI. This chain's CDR3 is CASSPQGTTNEKLFF. Written as DNA, the CDR3 is TGTGCCAGCTCACCACAGGGGACAACTAATGAAAAACTGTTTTTT. Full variable domain (missing parts from reference TRBV18 and TRBJ1-4): NAGVMQNPRHLVRRRGQEARLRCSPMKGHSHVYWYRQLPEEGLKFMVYLQKENIIDESGMPKERFSAEFPKEGPSILRIQQVVRGDSAAYFCASSPQGTTNEKLFFGSGTQLSVL.

The gene calls are TRBV4-3 and TRBJ1-6; 10 nucleotides line up with TRBD1. The CDR3 covers 16 residues. With 4 bases clipped from V and 10 bases from J, the junction kept 10 bases outside the gene matches. The germline CDR1 and CDR2 sequences are LGHNA and YSLEER. The CDR3 protein is CASSPSRDRGWSPLHF. CDR3 sequence (DNA): TGCGCCAGCAGCCCTTCCCGGGACAGGGGTTGGTCACCCCTCCACTTT.

V usage is TRBV2 and J usage is TRBJ2-3, with 16 bases fitting TRBD2. Germline assignment: CDR1 SNHLY and CDR2 FYNNEI. CDR3 size: 16 residues. The V and J ends lost 6 bases and 5 bases, in that order; junction bases with no gene match: 5. The CDR3 sequence is CASRTGLAGGRDTQYF. As DNA, the CDR3 is TGTGCCAGCAGGACGGGACTAGCGGGGGGGAGAGATACGCAGTATTTT.

The chain links TRBV27 to TRBJ2-1, with unresolved D. There are 15 residues in the CDR3. The germline gives CDR1 MNHEY, CDR2 SMNVEV (reference sequence). Trimming took 5 bases from V and 4 from J, leaving 15 bases between them. The CDR3 loop reads CASSLTHKQYNEQFF. The CDR3 DNA reads as TGTGCCAGCAGTCTTACACACAAACAATACAATGAGCAGTTCTTC.

This clone was detected only a few times. The chain carries TRBV5-6 and TRBJ1-2; D gene ambiguous. The CDR3 runs 15 residues. The V end was cut by 1 base, the J end by 8 bases, with 18 bases between. CDR1 is SGHDT, CDR2 YYEEEE, per germline. Written as DNA, the CDR3 is TGTGCCAGCAGCTTGTACGGGATGACAAGGGAAGGCTACACCTTC. This codes for CASSLYGMTREGYTF.

The chain is built from TRBV29-1 and TRBJ2-5, with 8 bases identical to TRBD1. CDR3 length: 15 amino acids. J lost 5 bases, V lost 0 bases, and 8 bases had no gene match. Germline CDR1 and CDR2: SQVTM and ANQGSEA. The CDR3 region has the DNA TGCAGCGTTGAAGAAGGACAGGGCTGGGGGGAGACCCAGTACTTC. As protein: CSVEEGQGWGETQYF.

This chain joins TRBV28 and TRBJ1-1; D ambiguous. This CDR3 region has 11 residues. Trimming left V 3 bases short and J 9 bases short, with 8 bases between. CDR1 and CDR2 from the germline V gene are MDHEN and SYDVKM. The CDR3 region is CASSLSVQAFF. The CDR3 DNA reads TGTGCCAGCAGTTTGTCAGTTCAAGCTTTCTTT.

The V gene is TRBV11-2, the J gene TRBJ1-1, with no clear D. Trimming removed 3 bases from V and 2 bases from J, with 7 bases in between. Germline V gene sequence: CDR1 SGHAT, CDR2 FQNNGV. The CDR3 length is 13 residues. The CDR3 nucleotides read TGTGCCAGCAGCTTCACTCTTAACACTGAAGCTTTCTTT. This sequence encodes CASSFTLNTEAFF. Filled out from reference TRBV11-2 and TRBJ1-1, the complete variable domain reads EAGVAQSPRYKIIEKRQSVAFWCNPISGHATLYWYQQILGQGPKLLIQFQNNGVVDDSQLPKDRFSAERLKGVDSTLKIQPAKLEDSAVYLCASSFTLNTEAFFGQGTRLTVV.

The J gene is TRBJ2-5, the V gene TRBV2, with D perhaps matching TRBD2 (6 bases). V lost 2 bases, J lost 3 bases, and 7 bases lay in between. CDR1 is SNHLY, CDR2 FYNNEI, per germline. The CDR3 consists of 13 residues. CDR3 in DNA: TGTGCCAGCAGTGAAACGGGGGAAGAGACCCAGTACTTC. Protein sequence: CASSETGEETQYF.

The rearrangement links TRBV18 to TRBJ2-1, with 11 bases lining up with TRBD2. CDR1 and CDR2 from the germline V gene are KGHSH and LQKENI. The trim removed 7 bases at V and 9 bases at J, leaving 11 bases unmatched. The CDR3 is 15 amino acids. The CDR3 region is CASFPLAGEFGEQFF. CDR3 nucleotide sequence: TGTGCCAGCTTTCCACTAGCGGGGGAGTTCGGTGAGCAGTTCTTC.

The rearrangement joins TRBV2 to TRBJ1-2; TRBD1 matches at 7 bases. Germline CDR1 is SNHLY and CDR2 is FYNNEI. V lost 2 bases to trimming and J lost 7 bases; unmatched junction nucleotides: 10. The CDR3 sequence is 15 residues long. In DNA form, the CDR3 reads TGTGCCAGCAGTGAAAGCGGCCAGGGGGAAAGTGGCTACACCTTC. This translates into CASSESGQGESGYTF.

This chain uses TRBV5-1 with TRBJ1-3, with 8 bases identical to TRBD1. Germline-derived CDR1 and CDR2 are SGHRS and YFSETQ. The CDR3 totals 16 residues. Germline trimming cut 4 bases from V and 0 bases from J; bases unmatched to any gene: 6. The CDR3 nucleotides read TGCGCCAGCAGCGAATTACAGGGGGGCTCTGGAAACACCATATATTTT. Protein sequence: CASSELQGGSGNTIYF.

The V and J genes are TRBV19 and TRBJ1-5; D is possibly TRBD1 (6 bases). Trimming stripped 5 bases from V and 3 bases from J, with 14 bases between. Germline CDR1 is LNHDA and CDR2 is SQIVND (reference sequence). This CDR3 contains 15 residues. DNA for the CDR3: TGTGCCAGTAGTGTTACAGGGATTAACAATCAGCCCCAGCATTTT. Amino acid sequence: CASSVTGINNQPQHF.

This rearrangement joins TRBV7-3 to TRBJ2-7, with 9 bases fitting TRBD1. V was clipped by 5 bases and J by 4 bases; unmatched bases: 9. Germline V gene sequence: CDR1 SGHTA, CDR2 FQGTGA. The CDR3 covers 15 residues. This CDR3 is CASSGPGQGFYEQYF. The CDR3 DNA sequence: TGTGCCAGCAGCGGGCCGGGACAGGGCTTTTACGAGCAGTACTTC.

A few counts support this clone. This rearrangement joins TRBV11-2 to TRBJ2-5; 9 positions agree with TRBD1. CDR1 is SGHAT, CDR2 FQNNGV, per germline. The CDR3 runs 16 residues. V lost 5 bases and J lost 1; bases outside the gene matches: 8. Here the CDR3 reads CASSDTGGTLQETQYF. The CDR3, as DNA: TGTGCCAGCAGCGATACAGGGGGCACCCTCCAAGAGACCCAGTACTTC.

CDR3 protein: CASSQDSTRNTEAFF. The CDR3 DNA reads TGTGCCAGCAGCCAGGATTCGACTCGGAACACTGAAGCTTTCTTT. V gene TRBV4-2 combines with J gene TRBJ1-1; D is unclear. The germline V gene encodes CDR1 LGHNA and CDR2 YNFKEQ. The CDR3 runs to 15 residues. Trimming cost V 3 bases and J 1 base, with 12 bases left between them.

The rearrangement uses TRBV4-1 and TRBJ2-1, with TRBD2 as a possible D gene (5 bases). CDR3 size: 15 residues. Between the trimmed V and J ends, which lost 1 base and 7 bases, there was a span of 14 bases. The germline gives CDR1 MGHRA, CDR2 YSYEKL. The CDR3 sequence is CASSQVGTRWNEQFF. CDR3 bases: TGCGCCAGCAGCCAAGTAGGCACTAGATGGAATGAGCAGTTCTTC.

This chain links TRBV18 with TRBJ1-4; 7 nucleotides line up with TRBD1. J gave up 5 bases and V 3 bases, and 6 bases lay outside the gene matches. The CDR3 extends over 15 amino acids. CDR1 KGHSH and CDR2 LQKENI come from the germline V gene. The CDR3 nucleotides read TGTGCCAGCTCACCGGGTCAGGGGGGAAATGAAAAACTGTTTTTT. Encoded protein: CASSPGQGGNEKLFF.

The chain recombines TRBV12-2 with TRBJ1-1. TRBV12-2 is a pseudogene segment. The CDR3 spans 17 residues. CDR3 in amino acids: CASRLEVLRALGTEAFF. The CDR3 DNA reads TGTGCAAGTCGCTTAGAGGTTCTGCGGGCCCTTGGAACTGAAGCTTTCTTT.

V gene TRBV7-2 combines with J gene TRBJ2-7; 8 bases line up with TRBD2. Germline assignment: CDR1 SGHTA and CDR2 FQGNSA. The CDR3 consists of 16 residues. J was trimmed by 7 bases and V by 1 base; bases with no gene match: 12. For the CDR3, the DNA is TGTGCCAGCAGCTTAGTGGGTAGCGGGGAACCTCGGGAGCAGTACTTC. The encoded protein is CASSLVGSGEPREQYF. The full variable domain, completed using reference TRBV7-2 and TRBJ2-7, is GAGVSQSPSNKVTEKGKDVELRCDPISGHTALYWYRQSLGQGLEFLIYFQGNSAPDKSGLPSDRFSAERTGGSVSTLTIQRTQQEDSAVYLCASSLVGSGEPREQYFGPGTRLTVT.

The chain employs TRBV7-9 and TRBJ1-1; 7 positions match TRBD1. The CDR3 length is 13 residues. In germline, CDR1 is SEHNR, CDR2 FQNEAQ (reference sequence). V trimming: 5 bases; J trimming: 5 bases; junction bases outside the gene matches: 5. Written as DNA, the CDR3 is TGTGCCAGCAGCAGGGGACAGATTACTGAAGCTTTCTTT. Its protein is CASSRGQITEAFF.

This rearrangement joins TRBV20-1 to TRBJ2-3; maybe TRBD2 (6 bases). The ends were cut back, 6 bases at V and 3 bases at J, with 7 bases in the middle. This CDR3 has 11 amino acids. Germline V gene data show CDR1 as DFQATT and CDR2 as SNEGSKA (reference sequence). The CDR3 here is CSAGRTDTQYF. In DNA form, the CDR3 reads TGCAGTGCGGGGAGGACAGATACGCAGTATTTT.

This clone was detected only once. The rearrangement uses TRBV19 and TRBJ1-2, with 11 bases matching TRBD1. The ends lost 8 bases at V and 6 bases at J; junction bases unmatched: 17. The germline V gene has CDR1 LNHDA and CDR2 SQIVND (reference sequence). The CDR3 runs 17 residues. The DNA of the CDR3 is TGTGCCAGTCGCGGACAGGGGGCACTAAGATTTACCGATGGCTACACCTTC. Its protein product is CASRGQGALRFTDGYTF.

This sequence joins TRBV30 and TRBJ1-6, with 7 bases that match TRBD1. V shed 2 bases, J shed 13 bases, and the junction held 5 bases outside the gene matches. The CDR3 contains 12 residues. Germline V gives CDR1 GTSNPN, CDR2 SVGIG (reference sequence). CDR3 amino acids: CAWSRDSVPLHF. CDR3 nucleotide sequence: TGTGCCTGGAGTAGGGACAGCGTCCCCCTCCACTTT.